A single sample is the source of the 16 T cell receptor beta chains below, sequenced in a study of cytotoxic CD8 clonotypes in ibrutinib-treated CLL. Clones were read by immunoSEQ multiplex PCR, and TCRdb kept only the in-frame ones, dropping some. Seen here are about 35,000 clones, 71% observed once, and the top ten hold 15% to 20%. The starting material was PBMCs, obtained at disease progression, from a patient treated with ibrutinib. These receptors originate from a human donor with chronic lymphocytic leukemia.

The chain uses TRBV6-4 and TRBJ2-3, with 8 bases lining up with TRBD2. Germline V CDR1 and CDR2: MRHNA, SNTAGT. After removal of 8 bases from V and 0 bases from J, the junction contained 13 bases not matched to a gene. The CDR3 runs to 17 residues. CDR3 amino acids: CASRILWSGGSTDTQYF. CDR3 bases: TGTGCCAGCCGAATCCTTTGGAGCGGGGGCAGCACAGATACGCAGTATTTT.

This chain joins TRBV28 and TRBJ1-4; D may be TRBD1 (5 bases). Germline CDR1 is MDHEN and CDR2 is SYDVKM. The germline V and J ends were trimmed by 5 bases and 7 bases, with 8 bases remaining between them. The CDR3 runs 12 residues. The CDR3 sequence is CASSRGREKLFF. DNA of the CDR3: TGTGCCAGCAGTAGGGGTCGTGAAAAACTGTTTTTT.

V gene TRBV18 combines with J gene TRBJ2-1; 7 positions match TRBD2. Unmatched junction bases numbered 11, after V lost 5 bases and J lost 7 bases. Germline V gene sequence: CDR1 KGHSH, CDR2 LQKENI. The CDR3 has 15 residues. CDR3 coding DNA: TGTGCCAGCTCAGCCCTAGCGGACCCTGGGAATGAGCAGTTCTTC. Its protein product is CASSALADPGNEQFF.

This chain joins TRBV18 and TRBJ1-6; D possibly corresponds to TRBD1 (6 bases). The CDR3 is made up of 14 amino acids. Trimming took 5 bases from V and 7 from J, leaving 12 bases between them. CDR1 is KGHSH, CDR2 LQKENI, per germline. Written as DNA, the CDR3 is TGTGCCAGCTCAGAGACAGGCAGAAATTCACCCCTCCACTTT. It specifies CASSETGRNSPLHF.

This chain connects TRBV25-1 to TRBJ1-2; D unclear. Trimming stripped 1 base from V and 8 bases from J, with 11 bases between. This CDR3 is built from 13 residues. The germline gives CDR1 MGHDK, CDR2 SYGVNS. CDR3 coding DNA: TGTGCCAGCAGTGAATTTGGGAGCTCGGGCTACACCTTC. Translation gives CASSEFGSSGYTF.

A single count supports this clone. The chain joins TRBV5-6 to TRBJ1-5, with D perhaps TRBD1 (6 bases). The CDR3 length is 15 residues. The ends were cut back, 3 bases at V and 3 bases at J, with 13 bases in the middle. Germline CDR1 and CDR2: SGHDT and YYEEEE. CDR3 bases: TGTGCCAGCAGCTCTTCCTGGACAGTCAATCAGCCCCAGCATTTT. As protein: CASSSSWTVNQPQHF.

In this sample, this clone turned up once. The V call is TRBV5-4, the J call TRBJ2-4, with a weak D call TRBD1 (6 bases). The CDR3 consists of 14 residues. Trimming removed 0 bases at V and 8 bases at J, with 12 bases between. The V gene's germline CDR1 is SGHNT and CDR2 YYREEE (reference sequence). The CDR3 region has the DNA TGTGCCAGCAGCTTGGATTCAGAGGGGGACATTCAGTACTTC. It yields the protein CASSLDSEGDIQYF.

This clone was recorded only once. Here the CDR3 DNA reads TGTGCCAGCAGCTTCCGGCCTCCTGAGGACGAGCAGTACTTC. This encodes CASSFRPPEDEQYF. The chain couples TRBV11-2 to TRBJ2-5; D is undetermined. The better agreement between TRBJ2-7 and the DNA end casts doubt on the J call. The CDR3 extends over 14 amino acids. From germline, CDR1 is SGHAT and CDR2 FQNNGV.

CDR3: CASSLRDRDFPLHF. The DNA for the CDR3 is TGTGCCAGTAGTCTCCGGGACAGGGATTTCCCCCTCCACTTT. V and J are TRBV19 and TRBJ1-6, with 9 nucleotides matching TRBD1. With V trimmed by 5 bases and J by 13 bases, 9 bases remained unmatched. The CDR3 is made up of 14 amino acids. Germline V gives CDR1 LNHDA, CDR2 SQIVND (reference sequence). Looking up the rest from reference TRBV19 and TRBJ1-6 gives the full variable domain: DGGITQSPKYLFRKEGQNVTLSCEQNLNHDAMYWYRQDPGQGLRLIYYSQIVNDFQKGDIAEGYSVSREKKESFPLTVTSAQKNPTAFYLCASSLRDRDFPLHFGNGTRLTVT.

The chain links TRBV19 to TRBJ2-1; no firm D call. This CDR3 region has 16 residues. CDR1 is LNHDA and CDR2 is SQIVND in the germline V gene (reference sequence). Between the trimmed V and J ends, which lost 1 base and 4 bases, there was a span of 14 bases. The chain's CDR3 is CASSIGPRPSYNEQFF. The CDR3 DNA follows: TGTGCCAGTAGTATAGGGCCCAGGCCTTCATACAATGAGCAGTTCTTC. Full variable domain (missing parts from reference TRBV19 and TRBJ2-1): DGGITQSPKYLFRKEGQNVTLSCEQNLNHDAMYWYRQDPGQGLRLIYYSQIVNDFQKGDIAEGYSVSREKKESFPLTVTSAQKNPTAFYLCASSIGPRPSYNEQFFGPGTRLTVL.

The chain is built from TRBV19 and TRBJ2-2, with TRBD2 as a possible D gene (5 bases). V was pared by 3 bases and J by 5 bases, with 13 bases between. The germline V gene has CDR1 LNHDA and CDR2 SQIVND (reference sequence). The CDR3 runs to 15 residues. The chain's CDR3 is CASSIPYRGTGELFF. The CDR3 coding sequence is TGTGCCAGTAGTATCCCCTACCGAGGGACCGGGGAGCTGTTTTTT.

The J gene is TRBJ2-7, the V gene TRBV5-4, with 12 bases lining up with TRBD1. The CDR3 spans 14 residues. J lost 7 bases, V lost 5 bases, and 7 bases had no gene match. The germline CDR1 and CDR2 sequences are SGHNT and YYREEE (reference sequence). The CDR3 spells CASRSGTGGREQYF. CDR3 DNA: TGTGCCAGCAGGAGTGGGACAGGGGGCCGGGAGCAGTACTTC.

The chain links TRBV5-1 to TRBJ2-5; 7 positions agree with TRBD2. The CDR3 has 12 amino acids. The V and J ends lost 7 bases and 1 base, in that order; junction bases with no gene match: 1. Germline CDR1 is SGHRS and CDR2 is YFSETQ. The CDR3 coding sequence is TGCGCCAGCGGGACTACCCAAGAGACCCAGTACTTC. This gives the protein CASGTTQETQYF.

The chain has TRBV29-1 and TRBJ2-5; 7 nucleotides agree with TRBD1. CDR1 is SQVTM and CDR2 is ANQGSEA in the germline V gene. The CDR3 contains 13 residues. V lost 8 bases, J lost 3 bases, and 9 bases stayed unmatched. The CDR3 sequence: CSLTRTGEETQYF. The DNA of the CDR3 is TGCAGCCTCACCCGGACAGGAGAAGAGACCCAGTACTTC.

The CDR3 DNA follows: TGCAGCGTTAAATCCTACCAAGAGACCCAGTACTTC. Translating gives CSVKSYQETQYF. V usage is TRBV29-1 and J usage is TRBJ2-5; D gene unclear. With 5 bases removed from V and 0 bases from J, the gap between germline ends came to 7 bases. The CDR3 is 12 residues long. The germline V gene encodes CDR1 SQVTM and CDR2 ANQGSEA.

This clone was seen only a few times. This chain connects TRBV5-6 to TRBJ2-5; TRBD2 aligns across 13 bases. J was trimmed by 2 bases and V by 2 bases; bases with no gene match: 6. Germline loops: CDR1 SGHDT, CDR2 YYEEEE. The CDR3 runs 17 residues. The CDR3 bases are TGTGCCAGCAGCTTCGGGGGACTAGCGGGGTCACAAGAGACCCAGTACTTC. Translation: CASSFGGLAGSQETQYF.